The 14 T cell receptor beta chains listed next were all sequenced from one sample in a study of OX40 agonist ivuxolimab in advanced cancers. The method was immunoSEQ multiplex PCR; TCRdb's version includes in-frame clones alone and lacks a portion of them. Here the sample spans about 45,000 clones, around 83% being singletons. The source material was CD4+ or CD8+ T cells sorted from blood, sampled in a trial of the OX40 agonist ivuxolimab. The receptors come from an adult with an advanced solid tumor such as melanoma, head and neck, liver or kidney cancer.

This clone is a singleton in its sample. The chain employs TRBV11-3 and TRBJ2-7; a weak D match, TRBD2 (7 bases). Trimming removed 5 bases from V and 4 bases from J, with 18 bases in between. The CDR3 is 15 residues long. In germline, CDR1 is SGHNT, CDR2 YENEEA. The CDR3 loop is CASSRWRGLTYEQYF. DNA for the CDR3: TGTGCCAGCAGCCGATGGCGGGGGCTGACATACGAGCAGTACTTC.

The chain employs TRBV19 and TRBJ1-2; TRBD1 might be the D (6 bases). This CDR3 has 14 residues. Trimming stripped 3 bases from V and 5 bases from J, with 13 bases between. Per the germline V gene, CDR1 is LNHDA and CDR2 is SQIVND (reference sequence). The DNA for the CDR3 is TGTGCCAGTAGTATCACACAGGGAAGATATGGCTACACCTTC. Its translation: CASSITQGRYGYTF.

As DNA, the CDR3 is TGTGCCAGCAGCTTTGGACGCAGAGGAGCCCAGCATTTT. It translates to CASSFGRRGAQHF. The chain has TRBV11-2 and TRBJ1-5; D uncertain. There are 13 residues in the CDR3. The V and J ends lost 3 bases and 11 bases respectively, with 14 bases between them. Germline assignment: CDR1 SGHAT and CDR2 FQNNGV. The full variable domain, rest sourced from reference TRBV11-2 and TRBJ1-5, is EAGVAQSPRYKIIEKRQSVAFWCNPISGHATLYWYQQILGQGPKLLIQFQNNGVVDDSQLPKDRFSAERLKGVDSTLKIQPAKLEDSAVYLCASSFGRRGAQHFGDGTRLSIL.

Worth noting for this clone: One end of the junction is discordant with germline, which a read error may explain. The V and J genes are TRBV5-8 and TRBJ1-2, with a tentative D call TRBD1 (6 bases). The germline gives CDR1 SGHTS, CDR2 YDEGEE. There are 14 residues in the CDR3. The CDR3 bases are TGCGCCAGCAGCCAAGAAACAGGGAGGGATGGCTACACCTTC. It encodes CASSQETGRDGYTF.

The chain combines TRBV7-9 with TRBJ1-1; D gene uncertain. Trimming took off 4 bases at V and 9 bases at J, with 9 bases between the two ends. Germline CDR1 reads SEHNR; CDR2 reads FQNEAQ (reference sequence). The CDR3 contains 11 residues. The CDR3 bases are TGTGCCAGCAGCTCCAGGAGCCAAGCTTTCTTT. Protein sequence: CASSSRSQAFF.

The genes are TRBV6-6 and TRBJ1-1; D gene unclear. V was trimmed by 7 bases and J by 6 bases, leaving 18 bases between them. The CDR3 runs 14 residues. Germline values: CDR1 MNHNY, CDR2 SVGAGI (reference sequence). CDR3 DNA: TGTGCCAGCACCCATGACGGGCCTCGGGCTGAAGCTTTCTTT. It specifies CASTHDGPRAEAFF.

This clone was detected once. The chain uses TRBV19 and TRBJ1-5; TRBD1 might be the D (6 bases). The CDR3 loop spans 15 amino acids. The V gene lost 3 bases and the J gene lost 0 bases, with 9 bases spanning the gap. Germline assignment: CDR1 LNHDA and CDR2 SQIVND (reference sequence). CDR3 sequence (DNA): TGTGCCAGTAGTATGGGGACACTTAGCAATCAGCCCCAGCATTTT. It encodes CASSMGTLSNQPQHF.

The chain uses TRBV6-6 and TRBJ1-1; possible D gene TRBD1, 6 bases. Germline V gene sequence: CDR1 MNHNY, CDR2 SVGAGI (reference sequence). CDR3 length: 13 residues. V was trimmed by 8 bases and J by 0 bases, leaving 10 bases between them. CDR3 loop: CASLGQMNTEAFF. CDR3 nucleotide sequence: TGTGCCAGCCTAGGACAGATGAACACTGAAGCTTTCTTT.

The rearrangement uses TRBV11-2 and TRBJ2-1; 8 bases line up with TRBD2. Germline V lookup: CDR1 SGHAT, CDR2 FQNNGV. This CDR3 spans 15 amino acids. V gave up 8 bases and J gave up 4 bases; unmatched junction bases: 10. CDR3 region: CASFGAGVGYNEQFF. CDR3 sequence (DNA): TGTGCCAGCTTTGGAGCGGGAGTCGGATACAATGAGCAGTTCTTC.

This clone came up once. The V and J genes are TRBV6-5 and TRBJ2-6, with D perhaps TRBD1 (6 bases). The CDR3 covers 14 residues. From germline, CDR1 is MNHEY and CDR2 SVGAGI. V lost 6 bases to trimming and J lost 1 base, with 7 bases between them. CDR3 DNA: TGTGCCAGCAGGGACAGATCTGGGGCCAACGTCCTGACTTTC. It translates to CASRDRSGANVLTF.

V usage is TRBV27 and J usage is TRBJ1-5; maybe TRBD1 (5 bases). This CDR3 contains 12 residues. Trimming cost V 6 bases and J 8 bases, with 11 bases left between them. Germline V gene lookup returns CDR1 MNHEY and CDR2 SMNVEV (reference sequence). CDR3 residues: CASSRRGEPQHF. In nucleotides, the CDR3 is TGTGCCAGCAGCCGAAGAGGGGAGCCCCAGCATTTT.

Regarding this clone: Other DNA sequences in the same sample also yield this CDR3. CDR3 in amino acids: CASSDTGGNGYTF. The CDR3, as DNA: TGTGCCAGCAGTGACACAGGGGGGAATGGCTACACCTTC. V and J are TRBV6-4 and TRBJ1-2; 8 bases line up with TRBD1. Losses at the gene ends were 2 bases for V and 6 bases for J; bases not matched to a gene: 2. The length of the CDR3 is 13 residues. Per germline, CDR1 MRHNA and CDR2 SNTAGT.

The J gene is TRBJ2-1, the V gene TRBV19; TRBD1 agrees at 8 bases. Germline values: CDR1 LNHDA, CDR2 SQIVND (reference sequence). The CDR3 spans 15 residues. J gave up 0 bases and V 5 bases, and 3 bases lay outside the gene matches. The CDR3 bases are TGTGCCAGTAGTCTCGGACAGGGCTCCTACAATGAGCAGTTCTTC. Translated: CASSLGQGSYNEQFF.

In nucleotides, the CDR3 is TGTGCCAGCAGCTCGGGACAGGGAAACGAGCAGTACTTC. Its protein is CASSSGQGNEQYF. The chain joins TRBV11-1 to TRBJ2-7, with 9 bases fitting TRBD1. J lost 5 bases, V lost 4 bases, and 3 bases had no gene match. This CDR3 comprises 13 residues. From germline, CDR1 is SGHAT and CDR2 FQDESV (reference sequence). The full variable domain, in which reference TRBV11-1 and TRBJ2-7 provide the parts outside the CDR3, is EAEVAQSPRYKITEKSQAVAFWCDPISGHATLYWYRQILGQGPELLVQFQDESVVDDSQLPKDRFSAERLKGVDSTLKIQPAELGDSAMYLCASSSGQGNEQYFGPGTRLTVT.